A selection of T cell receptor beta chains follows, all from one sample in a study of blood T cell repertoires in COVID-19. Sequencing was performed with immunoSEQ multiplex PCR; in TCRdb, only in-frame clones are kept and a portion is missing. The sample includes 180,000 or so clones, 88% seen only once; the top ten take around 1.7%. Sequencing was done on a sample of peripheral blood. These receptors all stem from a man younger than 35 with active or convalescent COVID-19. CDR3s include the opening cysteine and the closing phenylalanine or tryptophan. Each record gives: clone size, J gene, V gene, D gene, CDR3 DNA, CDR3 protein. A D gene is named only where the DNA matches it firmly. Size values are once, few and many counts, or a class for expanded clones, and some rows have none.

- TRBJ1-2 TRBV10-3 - TGTGCCATCAGAAGGACAGAGAACTATGGCTACACCTTC CAIRRTENYGYTF
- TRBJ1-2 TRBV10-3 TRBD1 TGTGCCGCCTCCGGGACAGGGGAATATGGCTACACCTTC CAASGTGEYGYTF
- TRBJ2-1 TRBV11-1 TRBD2 TGTGCCAGCAGCCCAACCGGGACTAGCGGATACAATGAGCAGTTCTTC CASSPTGTSGYNEQFF
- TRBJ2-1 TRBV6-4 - TGTGCCAGCAGTGCCATCCCCCTCCTGAGTGGGGGCAACAATGAGCAGTTCTTC CASSAIPLLSGGNNEQFF
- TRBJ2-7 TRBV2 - TGTGCCAGCAGGACCGCTGGGGGGTCCTCCTACGAGCAGTACTTC CASRTAGGSSYEQYF
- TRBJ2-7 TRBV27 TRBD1 TGTGCCAGCAGTTCCTACCCCGACAGGGCCGTGCAGTACTTC CASSSYPDRAVQYF
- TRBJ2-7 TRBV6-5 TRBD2 TGTGCCAGCTCTACTAGCGGACGAAACTACGAGCAGTACTTC CASSTSGRNYEQYF
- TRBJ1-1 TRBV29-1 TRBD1 TGCAGCGTGGGACAGCAGCGCACTGAAGCTTTCTTT CSVGQQRTEAFF
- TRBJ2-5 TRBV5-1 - TGCGCCAGCAGCTTGGCAGGGCTTCAAAGGGAGACCCAGTACTTC CASSLAGLQRETQYF
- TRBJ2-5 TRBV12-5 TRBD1 TGTGCTAGTGGTTTAAGTGGCAGGGGGAAATTTGAGACCCAGTACTTC CASGLSGRGKFETQYF
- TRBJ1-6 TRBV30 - TGTGCCTGGGGAGCAGGGTACGATTCACCCCTCCACTTT CAWGAGYDSPLHF
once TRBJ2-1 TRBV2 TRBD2 TGTGCCGGAACTACACTAGCGGGAGACGTGTGGGCCTACAATGAGCAGTTCTTC CAGTTLAGDVWAYNEQFF
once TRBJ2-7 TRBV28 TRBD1 TGTGCCAGCAGTTTCCTGGACAGGGAGCACGAGCAGTACTTC CASSFLDREHEQYF
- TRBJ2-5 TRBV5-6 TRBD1 TGTGCCAGCAGACAACGACAGGGGGAAGAGACCCAGTACTTC CASRQRQGEETQYF
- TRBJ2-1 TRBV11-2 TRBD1 TGTGCCGTATTGGGACAGGGTTCCTACAATGAGCAGTTCTTC CAVLGQGSYNEQFF
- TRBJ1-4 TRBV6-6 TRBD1 TGTGCCAGCAGGACAGGGGGTAATGAAAAACTGTTTTTT CASRTGGNEKLFF
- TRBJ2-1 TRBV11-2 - TGTGCCAGCAGCCCGGGGACAGCGGGTGAGCAGTTCTTC CASSPGTAGEQFF
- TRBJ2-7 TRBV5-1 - TGCGCCAGCAGTCGTATCGAGCAGTACTTC CASSRIEQYF
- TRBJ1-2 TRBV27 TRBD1 TGTGCCAGCAGTTGGACAGGGGCCAATAACTATGGCTACACCTTC CASSWTGANNYGYTF
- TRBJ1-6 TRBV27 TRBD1 TGTGCCAGCAGTATCGGGACAGCGTATAATTCACCCCTCCACTTT CASSIGTAYNSPLHF
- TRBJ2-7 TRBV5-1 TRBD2 TGCGCCAGCAGCCATAGCGGGGGGGCCTACGAGCAGTACTTC CASSHSGGAYEQYF
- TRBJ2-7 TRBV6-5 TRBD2 TGTGCCAGCAGGACTAGGACTAGCGGGACCTACGAGCAGTACTTC CASRTRTSGTYEQYF
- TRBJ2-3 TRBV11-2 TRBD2 TGTGCCAGCAGCTTAGGGCTAGCGGGGGGGGATACGCAGTATTTT CASSLGLAGGDTQYF
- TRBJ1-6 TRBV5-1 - TGCGCCAGCAGCTTGTTGGCGGGTGGTAATTCACCCCTCCACTTT CASSLLAGGNSPLHF
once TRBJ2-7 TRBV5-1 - TGCGCCAGCAGCCTGGGCCCGATGTTGGCCGAGCAGTACTTC CASSLGPMLAEQYF
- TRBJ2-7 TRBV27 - TGTGCCAGCAGTTTATGGCCGGGTTCCTCCTACGAGCAGTACTTC CASSLWPGSSYEQYF
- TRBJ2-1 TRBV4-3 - TGCGCCAGCAGCTTTAGTGTGAGTTCCTACAATGAGCAGTTCTTC CASSFSVSSYNEQFF